This T cell receptor (beta chain) was recovered during a study of T cell repertoires in cytomegalovirus infection. With 5 bases clipped from V and 3 bases from J, the junction kept 1 base outside the gene matches. This CDR3 comprises 13 residues. The germline V gene has CDR1 LNHDA and CDR2 SQIVND (reference sequence). This clonotype was counted at least ten times. Antigen specificity is unknown. TCRdb used MiXCR to reprocess the reads, holding one entry per CDR3 protein. The sample has a few hundred thousand distinct CDR3 sequences, 35% to 50% seen once; the top ten hold 40% to 60%. The V gene is TRBV19, the J gene TRBJ2-3; 8 bases are a match to TRBD2. The sequencing here drew on cultured PBMCs, taken from culture after CMV antigen stimulation. The sequence was collected from a human donor in good health (CMV status not recorded). Some clones in this sample may be carry-over from other donors' samples. The CDR3 protein is CASSPSGTDTQYF. The CDR3 region has the DNA TGTGCCAGTAGTCCTAGCGGGACAGATACGCAGTATTTT.